The rows below give T cell receptor beta chains drawn from one sample of a study of blood T cell repertoires in COVID-19. Assay: immunoSEQ multiplex PCR; the TCRdb copy retains only in-frame clones and omits some. The table records 250,000 or so clones, roughly 87% of them present only once. Sequencing input: peripheral blood. The receptors were sampled from a woman aged 40 to 50 who had recovered from COVID-19. CDR3s include the opening cysteine and the closing phenylalanine or tryptophan. The D gene is left open where the match is weak. Where a row states a size, it is once, few, many or the class of an expanded clone; other rows omit it.

v_call,j_call,d_call,cdr3_length,clone_size,cdr3_aa,cdr3_nt
TRBV27,TRBJ2-5,.,16,.,CASSLVGGAWGETQYF,TGTGCCAGCAGTTTAGTGGGGGGGGCCTGGGGTGAGACCCAGTACTTC
TRBV18,TRBJ2-3,TRBD2,16,.,CASSPPGLAGSDTQYF,TGTGCCAGCTCACCACCCGGACTAGCGGGCTCAGATACGCAGTATTTT
TRBV12-3/TRBV12-4,TRBJ1-2,TRBD1,13,.,CASLRTGGHGYTF,TGTGCCAGCCTCAGGACAGGCGGGCATGGCTACACCTTC
TRBV19,TRBJ2-5,TRBD2,18,.,CASSIRRLAVGGQETQYF,TGTGCCAGTAGTATCAGGCGGCTAGCGGTGGGGGGCCAAGAGACCCAGTACTTC
TRBV30,TRBJ2-1,TRBD2,14,.,CAWRGERGVNEQFF,TGTGCCTGGAGAGGAGAGCGGGGGGTCAATGAGCAGTTCTTC
TRBV5-5,TRBJ1-2,TRBD1,15,.,CASSLDRGFHYGYTF,TGTGCCAGCAGCTTGGACAGGGGCTTCCACTATGGCTACACCTTC
TRBV18,TRBJ1-1,TRBD1,13,once,CASARQGATEAFF,TGTGCCAGCGCAAGACAGGGGGCCACTGAAGCTTTCTTT
TRBV4-3,TRBJ2-1,TRBD2,17,few,CASSQEISGSTYNEQFF,TGCGCCAGCAGCCAAGAGATTAGCGGGAGTACCTACAATGAGCAGTTCTTC
TRBV5-6,TRBJ2-2,.,13,.,CASSPRPGGELFF,TGTGCCAGCAGCCCCAGGCCCGGCGGGGAGCTGTTTTTT
TRBV2,TRBJ1-6,.,14,.,CASTSDRSRGALHF,TGTGCCAGCACCTCCGATAGGTCGCGGGGCGCCCTCCACTTT
TRBV19,TRBJ2-3,.,14,.,CASSMGWGVDTQYF,TGTGCCAGTAGTATGGGTTGGGGGGTAGATACGCAGTATTTT
TRBV19,TRBJ1-1,.,15,.,CASSMAVEGTTEAFF,TGTGCCAGTAGTATGGCGGTGGAGGGGACCACTGAAGCTTTCTTT
TRBV30,TRBJ1-2,TRBD1,17,.,CAWSVRGQGRRNYGYTF,TGTGCCTGGAGTGTACGGGGACAGGGAAGAAGAAACTATGGCTACACCTTC
TRBV15,TRBJ2-6,TRBD2,18,.,CATSRGLAGNSGANVLTF,TGTGCCACCAGCAGGGGACTAGCGGGGAACTCTGGGGCCAACGTCCTGACTTTC
TRBV9,TRBJ1-1,TRBD1,13,once,CASSGDRESEAFF,TGTGCCAGCAGCGGAGACAGGGAGAGTGAAGCTTTCTTT
TRBV12-3/TRBV12-4,TRBJ1-2,.,13,.,CASNWEGVYGYTF,TGTGCCAGCAACTGGGAGGGTGTTTATGGCTACACCTTC
TRBV10-2,TRBJ1-1,.,14,once,CASRNTGRETEAFF,TGCGCCAGCAGAAACACGGGAAGGGAAACTGAAGCTTTCTTT
TRBV6-6,TRBJ2-3,.,16,.,CASSYVGGRGTDTQYF,TGTGCCAGCAGTTACGTGGGGGGGCGGGGCACAGATACGCAGTATTTT